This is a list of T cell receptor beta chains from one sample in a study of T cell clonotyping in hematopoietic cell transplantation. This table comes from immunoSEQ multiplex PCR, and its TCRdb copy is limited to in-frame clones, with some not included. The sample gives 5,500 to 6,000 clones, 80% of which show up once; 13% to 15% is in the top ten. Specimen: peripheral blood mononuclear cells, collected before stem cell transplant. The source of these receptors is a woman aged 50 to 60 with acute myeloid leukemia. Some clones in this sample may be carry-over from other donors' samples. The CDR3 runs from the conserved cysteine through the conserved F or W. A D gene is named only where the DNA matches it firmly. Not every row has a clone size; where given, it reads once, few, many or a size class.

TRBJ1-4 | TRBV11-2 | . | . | CASSFGTGTKEKLFF | TGTGCCAGCAGCTTCGGAACCGGGACCAAGGAAAAACTGTTTTTT
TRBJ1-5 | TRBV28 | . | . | CASSLWAQNQPQHF | TGTGCCAGCAGTTTATGGGCACAAAATCAGCCCCAGCATTTT
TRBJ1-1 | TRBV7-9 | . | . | CASRRGANTEAFF | TGTGCCAGCAGGAGGGGTGCGAACACTGAAGCTTTCTTT
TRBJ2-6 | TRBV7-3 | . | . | CASSPVLSGANVLTF | TGTGCCAGCAGCCCCGTTTTGTCTGGGGCCAACGTCCTGACTTTC
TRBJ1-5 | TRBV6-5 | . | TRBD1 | CASRGQGKNQPQHF | TGTGCCAGCAGGGGACAGGGTAAAAATCAGCCCCAGCATTTT
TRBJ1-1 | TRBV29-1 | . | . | CSASVGTPFRAFF | TGCAGCGCCTCCGTGGGGACCCCCTTCAGGGCTTTCTTT
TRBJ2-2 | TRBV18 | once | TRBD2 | CASSPPLADTGELFF | TGTGCCAGCTCACCACCTCTAGCGGACACCGGGGAGCTGTTTTTT
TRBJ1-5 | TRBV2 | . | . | CASSDRQLNQPQHF | TGTGCCAGCAGTGATAGGCAGCTCAATCAGCCCCAGCATTTT
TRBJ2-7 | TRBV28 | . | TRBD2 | CASSVTSGRFEQYF | TGTGCCAGCAGTGTCACTAGCGGGAGGTTCGAGCAGTACTTC
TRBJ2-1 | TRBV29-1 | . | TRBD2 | CSVTGLAGASYNEQFF | TGCAGCGTCACGGGACTAGCGGGGGCCTCCTACAATGAGCAGTTCTTC
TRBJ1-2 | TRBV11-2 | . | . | CASSLDPSGGYTF | TGTGCCAGCAGCTTAGATCCCTCGGGTGGCTACACCTTC
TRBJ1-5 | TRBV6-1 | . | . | CASSESMIRSNQPQHF | TGTGCCAGCAGTGAATCCATGATTCGAAGCAATCAGCCCCAGCATTTT
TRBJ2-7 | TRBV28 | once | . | CASTWGEESYEQYF | TGTGCCAGCACCTGGGGCGAGGAGAGCTACGAGCAGTACTTC
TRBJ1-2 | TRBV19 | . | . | CATAERGVGGYTF | TGTGCCACCGCCGAGAGAGGTGTGGGGGGCTACACCTTC
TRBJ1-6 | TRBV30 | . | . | CAWRDGQSASPLHF | TGTGCCTGGAGAGACGGACAGTCCGCGTCACCCCTCCACTTT
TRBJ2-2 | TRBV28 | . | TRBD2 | CASSSYSRTSGRIVTGELFF | TGTGCCAGCAGTTCTTATTCCCGGACTAGCGGGAGAATAGTGACCGGGGAGCTGTTTTTT
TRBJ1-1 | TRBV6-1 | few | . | CASSHGTEAFF | TGTGCCAGCTCCCATGGCACTGAAGCTTTCTTT
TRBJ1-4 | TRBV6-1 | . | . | CASRLLWQGSEKLFF | TGTGCCAGCCGACTCCTATGGCAGGGTAGCGAAAAACTGTTTTTT
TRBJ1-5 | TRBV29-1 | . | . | CSVALDSNQPQHF | TGCAGCGTTGCCCTTGATAGCAATCAGCCCCAGCATTTT
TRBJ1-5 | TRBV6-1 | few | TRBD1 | CASGTDIYSNQPQHF | TGTGCCAGCGGGACAGACATCTATAGCAATCAGCCCCAGCATTTT
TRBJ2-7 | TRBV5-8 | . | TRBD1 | CASSLGPGGRHEQYF | TGTGCCAGCAGCTTGGGTCCAGGGGGTCGCCACGAGCAGTACTTC
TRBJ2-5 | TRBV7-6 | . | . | CASSLQQETQYF | TGTGCCAGCAGCCTACAACAAGAGACCCAGTACTTC
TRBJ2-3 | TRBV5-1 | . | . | CASSLRPGHTDTQYF | TGCGCCAGCAGCTTAAGGCCGGGACACACAGATACGCAGTATTTT
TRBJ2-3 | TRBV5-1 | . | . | CASSLLGGTDTQYF | TGCGCCAGCAGCTTGTTGGGGGGCACAGATACGCAGTATTTT
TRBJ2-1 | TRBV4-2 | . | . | CASSPTGWSGNEQFF | TGTGCCAGCAGCCCAACCGGGTGGAGTGGCAATGAGCAGTTCTTC
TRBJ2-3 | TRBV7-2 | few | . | CASSLGVAETDTQYF | TGTGCCAGCAGCTTAGGGGTCGCGGAAACAGATACGCAGTATTTT
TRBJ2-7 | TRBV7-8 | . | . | CASSSNRDTIYEQYF | TGTGCCAGCAGCTCTAACCGGGACACCATCTACGAGCAGTACTTC
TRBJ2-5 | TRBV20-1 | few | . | CSAGRETQYF | TGCAGTGCAGGGCGAGAGACCCAGTACTTC
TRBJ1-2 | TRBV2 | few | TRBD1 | CASSATGQALGYTF | TGTGCCAGCAGTGCAACGGGACAGGCTCTCGGCTACACCTTC
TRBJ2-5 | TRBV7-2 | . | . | CASSFAGKETQYF | TGTGCCAGCAGCTTCGCAGGGAAAGAGACCCAGTACTTC
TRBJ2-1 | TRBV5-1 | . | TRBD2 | CASSSQAGGPDEQFF | TGCGCCAGCAGCTCCCAAGCGGGAGGGCCAGATGAGCAGTTCTTC
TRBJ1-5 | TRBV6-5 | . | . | CASSPGEPGGPQHF | TGTGCCAGCAGCCCCGGGGAGCCTGGGGGGCCCCAGCATTTT
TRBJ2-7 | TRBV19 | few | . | CASTPRGGYYEQYF | TGTGCCAGTACCCCCCGCGGGGGCTACTACGAGCAGTACTTC
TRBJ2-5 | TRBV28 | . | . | CASSPRGTWKETQYF | TGTGCCAGCAGCCCTCGGGGCACTTGGAAAGAGACCCAGTACTTC
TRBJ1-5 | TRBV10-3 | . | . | CAISGEYNQPQHF | TGTGCCATCAGTGGGGAATACAATCAGCCCCAGCATTTT
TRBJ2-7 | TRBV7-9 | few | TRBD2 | CASSGLAGAPSSYEQYF | TGTGCCAGCAGTGGGCTAGCGGGGGCCCCTAGCTCCTACGAGCAGTACTTC
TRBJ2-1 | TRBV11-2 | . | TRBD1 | CASSIDRDDEQFF | TGTGCCAGCAGCATCGACAGGGACGATGAGCAGTTCTTC
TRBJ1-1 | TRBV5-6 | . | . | CASSLSWGMNTEAFF | TGTGCCAGCAGCTTGTCGTGGGGAATGAACACTGAAGCTTTCTTT
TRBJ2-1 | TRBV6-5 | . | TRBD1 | CASSPGQGELNEQFF | TGTGCCAGCAGTCCGGGACAGGGCGAGTTAAATGAGCAGTTCTTC
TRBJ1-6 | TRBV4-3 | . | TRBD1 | CASSLGQGSPLHF | TGCGCCAGCAGCTTAGGACAGGGTTCACCCCTCCACTTT
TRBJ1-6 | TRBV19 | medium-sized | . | CASSIGGQGNNSPLHF | TGTGCCAGTAGTATAGGCGGCCAGGGAAATAATTCACCCCTCCACTTT
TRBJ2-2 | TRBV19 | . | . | CATSRVTGELFF | TGTGCCACAAGTCGGGTCACCGGGGAGCTGTTTTTT
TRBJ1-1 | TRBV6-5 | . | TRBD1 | CASRPTGGMDTEAFF | TGTGCCAGCAGACCGACAGGGGGCATGGACACTGAAGCTTTCTTT
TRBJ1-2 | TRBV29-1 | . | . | CSAGGGNGYTF | TGCAGCGCCGGGGGGGGGAATGGCTACACCTTC
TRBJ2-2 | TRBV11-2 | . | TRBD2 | CASSLAGGTGELFF | TGTGCCAGCAGCTTAGCGGGGGGCACCGGGGAGCTGTTTTTT
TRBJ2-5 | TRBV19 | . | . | CASSRGARETQYF | TGTGCCAGTAGTCGGGGAGCTCGGGAGACCCAGTACTTC
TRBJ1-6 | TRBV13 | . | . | CASSLSNSPLHF | TGTGCCAGCAGCTTAAGTAATTCACCCCTCCACTTT
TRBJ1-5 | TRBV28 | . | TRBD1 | CASSPTGRNQPQHF | TGTGCCAGCAGCCCGACAGGGCGAAATCAGCCCCAGCATTTT
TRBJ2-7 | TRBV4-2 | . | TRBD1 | CASSQIWDSSYEQYF | TGTGCCAGCAGCCAGATTTGGGACAGCTCCTACGAGCAGTACTTC
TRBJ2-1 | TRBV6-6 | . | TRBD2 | CASRSRGVHEQFF | TGTGCCAGCAGATCCCGGGGGGTCCATGAGCAGTTCTTC
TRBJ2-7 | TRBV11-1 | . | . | CASSPTGGKGDEQYF | TGTGCCAGCAGCCCCACGGGCGGGAAAGGGGACGAGCAGTACTTC